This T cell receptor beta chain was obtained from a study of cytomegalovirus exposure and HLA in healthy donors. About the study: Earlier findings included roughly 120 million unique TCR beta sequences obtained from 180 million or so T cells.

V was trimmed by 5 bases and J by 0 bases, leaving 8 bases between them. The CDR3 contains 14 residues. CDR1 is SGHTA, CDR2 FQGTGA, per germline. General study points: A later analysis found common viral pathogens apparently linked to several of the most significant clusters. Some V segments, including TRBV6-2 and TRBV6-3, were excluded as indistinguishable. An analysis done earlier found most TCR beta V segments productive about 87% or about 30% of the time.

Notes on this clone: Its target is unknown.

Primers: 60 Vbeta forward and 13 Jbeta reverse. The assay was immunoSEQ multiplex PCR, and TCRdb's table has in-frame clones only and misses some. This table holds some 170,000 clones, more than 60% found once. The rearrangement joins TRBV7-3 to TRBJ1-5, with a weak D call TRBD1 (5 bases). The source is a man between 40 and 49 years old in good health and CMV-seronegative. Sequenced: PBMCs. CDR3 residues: CASSPDSSNQPQHF. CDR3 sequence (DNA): TGTGCCAGCAGCCCCGACAGTAGCAATCAGCCCCAGCATTTT.